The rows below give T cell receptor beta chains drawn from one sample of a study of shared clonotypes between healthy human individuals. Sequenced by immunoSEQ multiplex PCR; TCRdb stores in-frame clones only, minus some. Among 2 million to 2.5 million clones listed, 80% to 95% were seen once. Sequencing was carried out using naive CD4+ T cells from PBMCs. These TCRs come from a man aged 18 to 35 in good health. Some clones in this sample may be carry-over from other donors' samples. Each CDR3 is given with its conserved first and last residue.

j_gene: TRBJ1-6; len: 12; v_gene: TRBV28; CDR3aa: CASSLKDSPLHF
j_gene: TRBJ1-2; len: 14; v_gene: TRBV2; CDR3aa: CASRGAAGGGGYTF
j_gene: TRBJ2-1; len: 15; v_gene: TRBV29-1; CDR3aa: CSVEWAGLSYNEQFF
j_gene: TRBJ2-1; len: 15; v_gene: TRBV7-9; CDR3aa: CASSLMAGGGDEQFF
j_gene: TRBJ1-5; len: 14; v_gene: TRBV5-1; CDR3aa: CASSQDTGNQPQHF
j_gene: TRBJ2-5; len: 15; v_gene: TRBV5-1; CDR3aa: CASSFFTSGRGAQYF
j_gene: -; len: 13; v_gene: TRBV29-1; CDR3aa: CSVTGDSSYEQYF
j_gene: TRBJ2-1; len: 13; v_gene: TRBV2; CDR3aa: CASSEAVAGEQFF
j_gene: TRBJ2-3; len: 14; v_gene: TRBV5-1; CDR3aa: CASSSWTYTDTQYF
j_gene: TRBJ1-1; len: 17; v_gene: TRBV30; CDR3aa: CAWSGTWGWAGRTEAFF
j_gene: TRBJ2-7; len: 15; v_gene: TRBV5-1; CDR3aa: CASSLVVGSNYEQYF
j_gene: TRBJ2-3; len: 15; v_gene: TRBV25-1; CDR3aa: CASSPGTGGLDTQYF
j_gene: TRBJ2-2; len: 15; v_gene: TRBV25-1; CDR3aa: CASSETASNTGELFF
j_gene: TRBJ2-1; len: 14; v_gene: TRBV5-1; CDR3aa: CASSLGEGINEQFF
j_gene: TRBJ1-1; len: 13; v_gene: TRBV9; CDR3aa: CASSPRTAPEAFF
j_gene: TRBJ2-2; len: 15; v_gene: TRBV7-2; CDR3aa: CASSSGPRGTGELFF
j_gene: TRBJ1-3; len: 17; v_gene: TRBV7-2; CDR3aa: CASSSLPTGRSGNTIYF
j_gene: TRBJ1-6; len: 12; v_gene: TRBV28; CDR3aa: CASSPGFTALHF
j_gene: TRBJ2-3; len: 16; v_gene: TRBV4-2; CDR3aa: CASSQTTSGRADTQYF
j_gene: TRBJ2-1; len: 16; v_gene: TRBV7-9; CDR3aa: CASSPKVAGLHNEQFF
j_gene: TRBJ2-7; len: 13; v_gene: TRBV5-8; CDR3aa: CASSLVVGYEQYF
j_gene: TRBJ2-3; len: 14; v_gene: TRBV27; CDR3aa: CASSLASGGAAQYF
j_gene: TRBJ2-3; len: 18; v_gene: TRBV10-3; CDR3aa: CAISEGLAGGGGTDTQYF
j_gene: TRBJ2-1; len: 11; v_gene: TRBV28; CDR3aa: CASAQTGKQFF
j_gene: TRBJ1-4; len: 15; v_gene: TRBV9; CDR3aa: CASSARRAFGEKLFF
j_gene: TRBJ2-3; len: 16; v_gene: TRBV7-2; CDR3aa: CASSLGGAGHSDTQYF
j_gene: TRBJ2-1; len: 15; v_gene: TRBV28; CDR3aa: CASSLPGRGDNEQFF
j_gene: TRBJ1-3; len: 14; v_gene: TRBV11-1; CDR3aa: CASSQRPQTDTIYF
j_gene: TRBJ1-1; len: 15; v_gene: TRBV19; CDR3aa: CASSIGTGRNTEAFF
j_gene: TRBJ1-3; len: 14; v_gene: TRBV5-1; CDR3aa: CASRDFGSGNTIYF
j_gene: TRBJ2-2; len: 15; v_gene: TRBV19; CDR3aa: CASMSGLGNTGELFF
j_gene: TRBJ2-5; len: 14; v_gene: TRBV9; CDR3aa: CASSQDRGGETQYF
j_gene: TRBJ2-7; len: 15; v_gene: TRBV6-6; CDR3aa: CASSYSGRTSYEQYF
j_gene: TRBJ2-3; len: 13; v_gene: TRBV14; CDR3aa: CASSQDFTDTQYF
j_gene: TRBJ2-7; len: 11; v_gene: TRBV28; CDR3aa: CASTRPNEQYF
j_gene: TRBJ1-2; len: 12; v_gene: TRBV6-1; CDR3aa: CASRSPTYGYTF
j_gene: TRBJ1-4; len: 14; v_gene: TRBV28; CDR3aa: CASSGTGLNEKLFF
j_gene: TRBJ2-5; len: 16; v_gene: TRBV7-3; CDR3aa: CASSPFVGPGFETQYF
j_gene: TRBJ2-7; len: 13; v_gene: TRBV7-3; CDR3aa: CASSSAPLYEQYF
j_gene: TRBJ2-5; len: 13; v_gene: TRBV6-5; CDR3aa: CASSIGRRETQYF
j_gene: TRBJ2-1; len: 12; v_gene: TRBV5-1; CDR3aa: CASSLGRLEQFF
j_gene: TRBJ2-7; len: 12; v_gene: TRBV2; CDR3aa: CASRYQDYEQYF
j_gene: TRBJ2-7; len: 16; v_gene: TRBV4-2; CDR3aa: CASSQDLAESSYEQYF
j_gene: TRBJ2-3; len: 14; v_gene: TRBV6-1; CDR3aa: CASRGPGTGNTQYF
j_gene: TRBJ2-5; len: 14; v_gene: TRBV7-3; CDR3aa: CASSPGLAEETQYF
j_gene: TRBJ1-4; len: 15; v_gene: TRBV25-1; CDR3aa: CASTALTGGNEKLFF
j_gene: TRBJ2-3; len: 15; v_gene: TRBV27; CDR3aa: CASASPGGPTDTQYF
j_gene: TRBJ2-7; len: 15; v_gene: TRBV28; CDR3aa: CASSPGGAASYEQYF
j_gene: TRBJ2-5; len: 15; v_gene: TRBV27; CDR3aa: CASRGTSGSRETQYF
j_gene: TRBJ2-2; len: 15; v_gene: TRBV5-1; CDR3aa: CASSVRQPATGELFF
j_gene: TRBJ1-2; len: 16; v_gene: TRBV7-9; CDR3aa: CASSPLTTAPVDGYTF
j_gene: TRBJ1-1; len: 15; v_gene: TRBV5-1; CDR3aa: CASSFRRDRNTEAFF
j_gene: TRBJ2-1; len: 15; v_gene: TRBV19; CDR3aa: CASSETGTRYNEQFF